The source of this TCR beta chain is a study of monozygotic twins with cystic fibrosis. The assay was immunoSEQ multiplex PCR, and TCRdb's table has in-frame clones only and misses some. The sample has 30,000 to 40,000 clones; roughly 66% are singletons. Study conclusions and caveats: Median Simpson clonality of 0.0095 suggested naive T cells predominated.

Germline assignment: CDR1 MNHNS and CDR2 SASEGT. V gave up 3 bases and J gave up 6 bases; unmatched junction bases: 17. The CDR3 is 17 amino acids. Concerning this clone: The antigen is undetermined.

The receptor's source is a girl between 10 and 17 years old with cystic fibrosis. The source material was blood. The chain couples TRBV6-1 to TRBJ2-7; TRBD2 aligns across 7 bases. CDR3 in amino acids: CASSDRAGRGGGSEQYV. CDR3 DNA: TGTGCCAGCAGTGATCGAGCGGGGAGGGGCGGAGGAAGCGAGCAGTACGTC.